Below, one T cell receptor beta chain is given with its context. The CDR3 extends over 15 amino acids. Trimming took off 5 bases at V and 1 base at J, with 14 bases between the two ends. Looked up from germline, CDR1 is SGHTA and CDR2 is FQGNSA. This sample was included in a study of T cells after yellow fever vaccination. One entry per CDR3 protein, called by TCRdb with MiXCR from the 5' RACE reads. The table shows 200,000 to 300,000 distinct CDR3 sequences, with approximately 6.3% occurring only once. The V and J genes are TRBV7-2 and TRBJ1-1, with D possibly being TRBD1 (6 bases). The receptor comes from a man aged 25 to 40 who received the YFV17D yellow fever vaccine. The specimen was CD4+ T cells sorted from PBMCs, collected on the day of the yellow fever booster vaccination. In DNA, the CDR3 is TGTGCCAGCAGCCACCGGGACATTCAGAACACTGAAGCTTTCTTT. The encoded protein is CASSHRDIQNTEAFF.